Presented here are 27 T cell receptor beta chains from one specimen sequenced in a study of cytomegalovirus exposure and HLA in healthy donors. PCR primers comprised 60 Vbeta and 13 Jbeta primers. The method was immunoSEQ multiplex PCR; TCRdb's version includes in-frame clones alone and lacks a portion of them. Here the sample spans more than 95,000 clones, approximately 78% being singletons. Sequencing was done on a sample of PBMCs. The origin of the receptors is a man aged 30 to 45 in good health and CMV-seropositive.

This clone was picked up one time. This chain connects TRBV11-2 to TRBJ2-7; 10 bases match TRBD2. Trimming removed 1 base from V and 2 bases from J; junction bases left unmatched: 2. The CDR3 spans 15 residues. CDR1 and CDR2 (germline): SGHAT, FQNNGV. CDR3 amino acids: CASSLGLAGAYEQYF. CDR3 DNA: TGTGCCAGCAGCTTAGGGCTAGCGGGAGCCTACGAGCAGTACTTC.

V gene TRBV5-1 combines with J gene TRBJ1-1; D remains unclear. In germline, CDR1 is SGHRS, CDR2 YFSETQ. Trimming stripped 0 bases from V and 1 base from J, with 7 bases between. This CDR3 contains 14 residues. CDR3 nucleotides: TGCGCCAGCAGCTTGGACAGCAAGAACACTGAAGCTTTCTTT. It translates to CASSLDSKNTEAFF.

The rearrangement links TRBV30 to TRBJ2-3; 8 bases are a match to TRBD2. V was clipped by 0 bases and J by 2 bases; unmatched bases: 4. The length of the CDR3 is 15 residues. Per germline, CDR1 GTSNPN and CDR2 SVGIG (reference sequence). The CDR3 DNA is TGTGCCTGGAGTGTGGATAGCGGGACCACAGATACGCAGTATTTT. Translated: CAWSVDSGTTDTQYF.

The J gene is TRBJ2-7, the V gene TRBV4-3, with 7 bases matching TRBD2. There are 15 residues in the CDR3. CDR1 LGHNA and CDR2 YSLEER come from the germline V gene. V trimming: 0 bases; J trimming: 2 bases; junction bases outside the gene matches: 4. The CDR3: CASSQERTSAYEQYF. CDR3 bases: TGCGCCAGCAGCCAAGAAAGGACTAGTGCCTACGAGCAGTACTTC.

The chain has TRBV7-6 and TRBJ1-1; D unresolved. Trimming took off 4 bases at V and 0 bases at J, with 21 bases between the two ends. CDR1 and CDR2 (germline): SGHVS, FNYEAQ. This CDR3 region has 18 residues. CDR3 sequence reads: CASSSRPLTTGLNTEAFF. The CDR3 nucleotides are TGTGCCAGCAGCTCCCGACCCTTAACAACGGGGTTGAACACTGAAGCTTTCTTT.

The chain couples TRBV5-3 to TRBJ1-2; 12 bases fit TRBD1. TRBV5-3 is classed as an ORF, of uncertain function. V was clipped by 4 bases and J by 4 bases; unmatched bases: 17. CDR3 length: 19 residues. The CDR3 sequence is CARSPIRSGQGAYRYGYTF. For the CDR3, the DNA is TGTGCCAGAAGCCCGATTCGTTCGGGACAGGGGGCGTATCGCTATGGCTACACCTTC.

This clone was found once. The chain employs TRBV7-3 and TRBJ2-7; 11 bases agree with TRBD2. The germline V gene has CDR1 SGHTA and CDR2 FQGTGA. Trimming removed 0 bases from V and 2 bases from J; junction bases left unmatched: 3. The CDR3 spans 16 residues. CDR3 region: CASSLTGTSGAYEQYF. The CDR3 nucleotides read TGTGCCAGCAGCTTAACAGGGACTAGCGGTGCCTACGAGCAGTACTTC.

V is TRBV11-3 and J is TRBJ1-2, with TRBD1 matching over 11 bases. Germline loops: CDR1 SGHNT, CDR2 YENEEA. V shed 2 bases and J 6 bases; nucleotides not matched to a gene: 5. The CDR3 has 15 residues. Here the CDR3 DNA reads TGTGCCAGCAGCTTACCCCGGGACAGGGGGGATGGCTACACCTTC. Encoded protein: CASSLPRDRGDGYTF.

The sample holds a few counts of this clone. The J gene is TRBJ1-2, the V gene TRBV6-1; D remains ambiguous. The CDR3 consists of 14 residues. Germline CDR1 reads MNHNS; CDR2 reads SASEGT. The V gene lost 2 bases and the J gene lost 1 base, with 8 bases spanning the gap. The CDR3 loop reads CASSELSFNYGYTF. DNA of the CDR3: TGTGCCAGCAGTGAATTGAGCTTTAACTATGGCTACACCTTC.

A note on this clone: Other DNA sequences in this specimen translate into the identical CDR3. The DNA of the CDR3 is TGTGCCAGCAGCTTAGTATTAGCGGGACAAGAGACCCAGTACTTC. Translating it yields CASSLVLAGQETQYF. The chain joins TRBV7-9 to TRBJ2-5; 8 positions agree with TRBD2. With 1 base clipped from V and 2 bases from J, the junction kept 3 bases outside the gene matches. Germline V gives CDR1 SEHNR, CDR2 FQNEAQ (reference sequence). The CDR3 is 15 amino acids.

J is TRBJ2-3 and V is TRBV28, with 8 bases fitting TRBD2. V dropped 5 bases and J dropped 11; count of bases not matched to a gene: 9. There are 13 residues in the CDR3. Germline CDR1 MDHEN, CDR2 SYDVKM. The CDR3 nucleotides are TGTGCCAGCAGTCGGGGGGGGGCTCAGGGGCAGTATTTT. It translates to CASSRGGAQGQYF.

This clone appeared a few times. The chain combines TRBV11-2 with TRBJ2-1, with TRBD2 matching over 13 bases. CDR1 SGHAT and CDR2 FQNNGV come from the germline V gene. Trimming cost V 4 bases and J 5 bases; bases outside gene matches: 11. The CDR3 has 18 amino acids. The CDR3 protein is CASSSGLAGELSHNEQFF. Here the CDR3 DNA reads TGTGCCAGCAGCTCCGGACTAGCGGGAGAATTGAGCCACAATGAGCAGTTCTTC.

The chain links TRBV29-1 to TRBJ1-1; D is undetermined. Germline V gene sequence: CDR1 SQVTM, CDR2 ANQGSEA. V gave up 5 bases and J gave up 0 bases, with 10 bases separating them. The CDR3 contains 13 residues. The CDR3 DNA sequence: TGCAGCGTTCTTCTTATTTTGAACACTGAAGCTTTCTTT. Residues: CSVLLILNTEAFF.

The chain combines TRBV4-2 with TRBJ2-1; 12 nucleotides align to TRBD2. This CDR3 comprises 18 residues. V was pared by 1 base and J by 6 bases, with 10 bases of the junction left unmatched. Germline V gene lookup returns CDR1 LGHNA and CDR2 YNFKEQ. The CDR3 DNA reads TGTGCCAGCAGCCAAGGACCCCTAGCGGGAGGGATCGGCAATGAGCAGTTCTTC. It yields the protein CASSQGPLAGGIGNEQFF.

This chain connects TRBV4-1 to TRBJ2-3; 8 nucleotides line up with TRBD2. CDR1 is MGHRA and CDR2 is YSYEKL in the germline V gene. Trimming took 2 bases from V and 0 from J; bases not matched to a gene: 7. This CDR3 comprises 17 residues. The CDR3 loop reads CASSQSTSGGSTDTQYF. In DNA form, the CDR3 reads TGCGCCAGCAGCCAATCAACTAGCGGAGGGAGCACAGATACGCAGTATTTT.

This chain uses TRBV27 with TRBJ1-2; 11 bases line up with TRBD1. The J segment lost 6 bases and the V segment lost 3 bases, leaving 3 bases of the junction unmatched. This CDR3 is 14 amino acids long. Germline V CDR1 and CDR2: MNHEY, SMNVEV (reference sequence). DNA of the CDR3: TGTGCCAGCAGTTTGGGGACAGGGGGGAATGGCTACACCTTC. Protein sequence: CASSLGTGGNGYTF.

The V and J genes are TRBV5-8 and TRBJ1-5, with TRBD1 identical over 9 bases. The CDR3 has 15 amino acids. Per germline, CDR1 SGHTS and CDR2 YDEGEE. With 4 bases clipped from V and 3 bases from J, the junction kept 5 bases outside the gene matches. CDR3 in DNA: TGTGCCAGCAGCCCCGACAGGGGGATCAATCAGCCCCAGCATTTT. Translating gives CASSPDRGINQPQHF.

This chain links TRBV27 with TRBJ2-1, with 11 bases lining up with TRBD1. CDR1 is MNHEY and CDR2 is SMNVEV in the germline V gene (reference sequence). Trimming removed 3 bases from V and 9 bases from J; junction bases left unmatched: 4. The CDR3 runs 14 residues. The CDR3 DNA is TGTGCCAGCAGTTTCCGGACAGGGGGCGTTGAGCAGTTCTTC. It encodes CASSFRTGGVEQFF.

This chain uses TRBV9 with TRBJ1-5; a weak D match, TRBD1 (5 bases). The length of the CDR3 is 14 residues. The V end lost 4 bases, the J end lost 4 bases, and 12 bases lay between the germline ends. Germline-derived CDR1 and CDR2 are SGDLS and YYNGEE. Here the CDR3 DNA reads TGTGCCAGCAGCCCCGGCAGGGATAATCAGCCCCAGCATTTT. Amino acids: CASSPGRDNQPQHF. Using reference TRBV9 and TRBJ1-5 for the parts outside the CDR3, the full variable domain is DSGVTQTPKHLITATGQRVTLRCSPRSGDLSVYWYQQSLDQGLQFLIQYYNGEERAKGNILERFSAQQFPDLHSELNLSSLELGDSALYFCASSPGRDNQPQHFGDGTRLSIL.

V usage is TRBV28 and J usage is TRBJ2-3; perhaps TRBD2 as D (5 bases). V lost 5 bases and J 2 bases, leaving 14 bases between the germline ends. The germline CDR1 and CDR2 sequences are MDHEN and SYDVKM. The CDR3 runs to 15 residues. CDR3 in DNA: TGTGCCAGCAGTCGATTACTAGTCGTCACAGATACGCAGTATTTT. Its translation: CASSRLLVVTDTQYF. The whole variable domain, filled in from reference TRBV28 and TRBJ2-3, reads DVKVTQSSRYLVKRTGEKVFLECVQDMDHENMFWYRQDPGLGLRLIYFSYDVKMKEKGDIPEGYSVSREKKERFSLILESASTNQTSMYLCASSRLLVVTDTQYFGPGTRLTVL.

This rearrangement joins TRBV28 to TRBJ1-2, with unresolved D. CDR3 length: 16 amino acids. The V gene lost 2 bases and the J gene lost 8 bases, with 21 bases spanning the gap. The germline CDR1 and CDR2 sequences are MDHEN and SYDVKM. CDR3 sequence (DNA): TGTGCCAGCAGTTTAGTGGTTGTTAGCAGAGGCCGGGGCTACACCTTC. Amino acid sequence: CASSLVVVSRGRGYTF.

Only a few counts were recorded for this clone. This chain joins TRBV27 and TRBJ2-1; 7 bases agree with TRBD2. The V gene's germline CDR1 is MNHEY and CDR2 SMNVEV (reference sequence). This CDR3 comprises 16 residues. The J segment lost 7 bases and the V segment lost 6 bases, leaving 15 bases of the junction unmatched. CDR3 region: CASSLFPGSGVNEQFF. The CDR3 bases are TGTGCCAGCAGCCTCTTCCCGGGGAGCGGGGTGAATGAGCAGTTCTTC.

The chain is built from TRBV2 and TRBJ1-2; 7 bases are a match to TRBD1. This CDR3 is built from 14 residues. Per germline, CDR1 SNHLY and CDR2 FYNNEI. The V and J ends lost 4 bases and 0 bases, in that order; junction bases with no gene match: 2. The CDR3 is CASSVGTANYGYTF. CDR3 bases: TGTGCCAGCAGTGTTGGGACAGCTAACTATGGCTACACCTTC.

This chain links TRBV9 with TRBJ2-5; 7 bases are a match to TRBD1. J was trimmed by 5 bases and V by 0 bases; bases with no gene match: 22. Germline V gives CDR1 SGDLS, CDR2 YYNGEE. The CDR3 covers 20 residues. CDR3 DNA sequence: TGTGCCAGCAGCGTAGCCCCTAGCTCCAGGGGGTTGCGCCCTGGTGAGACCCAGTACTTC. Translating it yields CASSVAPSSRGLRPGETQYF. Looking up the rest from reference TRBV9 and TRBJ2-5 gives the full variable domain: DSGVTQTPKHLITATGQRVTLRCSPRSGDLSVYWYQQSLDQGLQFLIQYYNGEERAKGNILERFSAQQFPDLHSELNLSSLELGDSALYFCASSVAPSSRGLRPGETQYFGPGTRLLVL.

The chain links TRBV13 to TRBJ2-2, with D perhaps TRBD1 (5 bases). The V gene lost 3 bases and the J gene lost 4 bases, with 15 bases spanning the gap. Germline V gives CDR1 PRHDT, CDR2 FYEKMQ (reference sequence). The CDR3 is 16 residues long. Here the CDR3 DNA reads TGTGCCAGCAGCTTCTTCCCCGACAGAAGCACCGGGGAGCTGTTTTTT. Amino acids: CASSFFPDRSTGELFF.

The genes are TRBV21-1 and TRBJ2-1; TRBD2 is the table's D call, not checked against the DNA. TRBV21-1 is assigned pseudogene status. The CDR3 extends over 16 amino acids. The CDR3 spells CASSTHLAGGGNEQFF. Here the CDR3 DNA reads TGTGCCAGCAGCACTCATCTAGCGGGAGGGGGGAATGAGCAGTTCTTC.

This chain joins TRBV25-1 and TRBJ1-1; 7 bases match TRBD1. Trimming removed 3 bases from V and 8 bases from J; junction bases left unmatched: 9. The length of the CDR3 is 14 residues. Germline CDR1 reads MGHDK; CDR2 reads SYGVNS. This CDR3 reads CASSDIQGSFEAFF. CDR3 DNA sequence: TGTGCCAGCAGTGACATACAGGGGTCTTTCGAAGCTTTCTTT.